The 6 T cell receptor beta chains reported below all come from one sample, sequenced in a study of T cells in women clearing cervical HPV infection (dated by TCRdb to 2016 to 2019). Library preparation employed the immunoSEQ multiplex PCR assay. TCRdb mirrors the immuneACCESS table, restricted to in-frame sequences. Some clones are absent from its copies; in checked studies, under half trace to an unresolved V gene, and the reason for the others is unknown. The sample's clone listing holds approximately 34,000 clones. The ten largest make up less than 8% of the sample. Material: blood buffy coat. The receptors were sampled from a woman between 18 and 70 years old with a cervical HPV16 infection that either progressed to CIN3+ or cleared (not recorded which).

The sequenced part of the CDR3 DNA is TGTGCCAGCAACCTTCTCGGACAGGGATGGAATGAG. Its protein product is CASNLLGQGWNE. The full CDR3 sequence reads CASNLLGQGWNEQFF. This rearrangement joins TRBV28 to TRBJ2-1; 8 bases fit TRBD1. The read terminates 3 residues ahead of where the CDR3 ends, so the germline J gene completes it. The CDR3 covers 15 residues. The germline V gene has CDR1 MDHEN and CDR2 SYDVKM. V trimming: 7 bases; J trimming: 7 bases; junction bases outside the gene matches: 12.

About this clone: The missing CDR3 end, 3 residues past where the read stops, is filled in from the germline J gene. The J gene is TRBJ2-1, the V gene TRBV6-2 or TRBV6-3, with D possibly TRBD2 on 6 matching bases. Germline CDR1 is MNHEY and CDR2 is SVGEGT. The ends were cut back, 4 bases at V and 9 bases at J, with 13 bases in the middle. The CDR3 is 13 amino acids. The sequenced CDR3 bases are TGTGCCAGCAGTTCGACTAGGGCGGGTGAG. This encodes CASSSTRAGE. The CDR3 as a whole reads CASSSTRAGEQFF.

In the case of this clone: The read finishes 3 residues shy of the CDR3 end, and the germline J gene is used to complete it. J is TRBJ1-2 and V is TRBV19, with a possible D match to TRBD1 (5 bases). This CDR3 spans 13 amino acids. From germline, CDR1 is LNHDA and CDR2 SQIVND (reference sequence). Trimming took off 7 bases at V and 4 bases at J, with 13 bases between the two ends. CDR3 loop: CASTQDKGYGYTF. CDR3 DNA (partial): TGTGCCAGTACCCAGGACAAGGGCTATGGC.

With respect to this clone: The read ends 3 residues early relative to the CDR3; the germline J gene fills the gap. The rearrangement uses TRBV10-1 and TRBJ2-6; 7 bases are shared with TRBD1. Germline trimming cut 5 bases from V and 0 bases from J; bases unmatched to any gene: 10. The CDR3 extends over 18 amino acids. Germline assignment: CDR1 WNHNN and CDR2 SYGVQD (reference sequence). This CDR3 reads CASSPRTGLYSGANVLTF. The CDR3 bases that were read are TGCGCCAGCAGTCCCCGGACAGGCCTCTACTCTGGGGCCAACGTC.

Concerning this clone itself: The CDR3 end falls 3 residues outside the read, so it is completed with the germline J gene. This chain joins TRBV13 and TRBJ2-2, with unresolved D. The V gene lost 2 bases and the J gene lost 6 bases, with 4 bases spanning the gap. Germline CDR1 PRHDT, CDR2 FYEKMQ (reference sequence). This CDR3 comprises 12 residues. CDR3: CASSLTAGELFF. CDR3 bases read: TGTGCCAGCAGCTTAACGGCCGGGGAG. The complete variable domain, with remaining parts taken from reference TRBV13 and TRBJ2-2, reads AAGVIQSPRHLIKEKRETATLKCYPIPRHDTVYWYQQGPGQDPQFLISFYEKMQSDKGSIPDRFSAQQFSDYHSELNMSSLELGDSALYFCASSLTAGELFFGEGSRLTVL.

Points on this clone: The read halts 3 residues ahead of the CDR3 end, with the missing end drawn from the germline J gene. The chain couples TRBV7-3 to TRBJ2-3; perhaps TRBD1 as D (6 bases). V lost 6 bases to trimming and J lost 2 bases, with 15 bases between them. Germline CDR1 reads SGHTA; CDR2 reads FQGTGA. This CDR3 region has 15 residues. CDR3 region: CASSSTGQVTDTQYF. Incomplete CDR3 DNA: TGTGCCAGCAGTTCTACAGGGCAGGTCACAGATACG.